These T cell receptor beta chains were read from a single sample in a study of blood T cell repertoires in COVID-19. Assay used: immunoSEQ multiplex PCR; TCRdb lists only in-frame clones, some missing. This sample has around 97,000 clones, with roughly 85% found just once. The sequenced sample was peripheral blood. All receptors derive from a man in his fifties or sixties in a cohort sampled during active COVID-19. Both conserved end residues are part of each CDR3. The order of the fields is D gene, J gene, V gene, clone size, CDR3 protein, CDR3 DNA. D genes are given only for firm matches. Size tells how often a clone was seen (once, few, many) or the class of an expanded clone, and some rows leave it out.

>TRBD1|TRBJ1-5|TRBV19|NA
CASSTGTGGNQPQHF
TGTGCCAGTAGTACCGGGACAGGGGGTAATCAGCCCCAGCATTTT
>TRBD1|TRBJ2-3|TRBV13|NA
CASSYRGRASTDTQYF
TGTGCCAGCAGCTACAGGGGGCGGGCAAGCACAGATACGCAGTATTTT
>NA|TRBJ1-2|TRBV6-5|NA
CASGENPIYGYTF
TGTGCCAGCGGGGAGAACCCGATCTATGGCTACACCTTC
>TRBD1|TRBJ2-1|TRBV7-8|once
CASSYGTGWYNEQFF
TGTGCCAGCAGCTACGGGACAGGATGGTACAATGAGCAGTTCTTC
>TRBD1|TRBJ2-2|TRBV10-3|few
CAISEQGQVVTGELFF
TGTGCCATCAGTGAGCAGGGACAGGTAGTTACCGGGGAGCTGTTTTTT
>NA|TRBJ1-5|TRBV12-3/TRBV12-4|NA
CASSLQSNQPQHF
TGTGCCAGCAGTTTACAGAGCAATCAGCCCCAGCATTTT
>NA|TRBJ2-7|TRBV2|NA
CASSEAWYAYSYEQYF
TGTGCCAGCAGTGAAGCGTGGTACGCCTATTCCTACGAGCAGTACTTC
>NA|TRBJ2-5|TRBV27|NA
CASSFREETQYF
TGTGCCAGCAGTTTCAGGGAAGAGACCCAGTACTTC
>NA|TRBJ2-2|TRBV7-3|NA
CASSMGPSEGGELFF
TGTGCCAGCAGCATGGGTCCAAGCGAGGGCGGGGAGCTGTTTTTT
>NA|TRBJ1-1|TRBV6-5|NA
CASLGNTEAFF
TGTGCCAGCCTCGGGAACACTGAAGCTTTCTTT
>TRBD1|TRBJ1-3|TRBV6-1|NA
CASSAPGQLTSGNTIYF
TGTGCCAGCAGTGCCCCGGGACAGCTAACCTCTGGAAACACCATATATTTT
>TRBD1|TRBJ2-1|TRBV11-3|NA
CASSSPRDRGDEQFF
TGTGCCAGCAGCTCCCCCCGGGACAGGGGAGATGAGCAGTTCTTC